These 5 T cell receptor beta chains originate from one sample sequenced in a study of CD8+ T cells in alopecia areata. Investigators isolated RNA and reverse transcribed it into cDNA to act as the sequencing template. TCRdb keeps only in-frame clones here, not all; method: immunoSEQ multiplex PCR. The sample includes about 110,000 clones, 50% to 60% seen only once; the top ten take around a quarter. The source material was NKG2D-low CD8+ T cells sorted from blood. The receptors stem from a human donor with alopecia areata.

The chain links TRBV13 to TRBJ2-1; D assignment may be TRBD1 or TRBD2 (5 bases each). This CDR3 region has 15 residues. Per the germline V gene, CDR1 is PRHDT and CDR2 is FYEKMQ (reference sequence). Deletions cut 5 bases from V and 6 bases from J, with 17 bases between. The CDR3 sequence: CASSLRDQTANEQFF. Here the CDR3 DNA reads TGTGCCAGCAGCCTCCGGGACCAAACCGCCAATGAGCAGTTCTTC.

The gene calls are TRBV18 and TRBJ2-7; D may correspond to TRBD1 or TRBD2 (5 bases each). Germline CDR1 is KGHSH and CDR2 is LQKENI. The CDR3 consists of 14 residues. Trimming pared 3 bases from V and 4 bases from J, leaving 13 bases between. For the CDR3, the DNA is TGTGCCAGCTCACCGGGGGTCTCGGGGTACGAGCAGTACTTC. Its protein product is CASSPGVSGYEQYF.

CDR3 loop: CASSADSNVLTF. The DNA for the CDR3 is TGTGCCAGCAGCGCGGACAGCAACGTCCTGACTTTC. The V and J genes are TRBV9 and TRBJ2-6; possible D gene TRBD1, 6 bases. Germline CDR1 and CDR2: SGDLS and YYNGEE. The length of the CDR3 is 12 residues. V shed 3 bases and J shed 9 bases, with 7 bases lying between them.

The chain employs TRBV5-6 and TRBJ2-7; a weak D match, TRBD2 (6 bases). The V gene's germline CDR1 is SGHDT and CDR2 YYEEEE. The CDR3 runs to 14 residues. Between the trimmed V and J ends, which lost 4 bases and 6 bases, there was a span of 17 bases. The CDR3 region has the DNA TGTGCCAGCAGCCGGGGACTCCCTCTACGCGAGCAGTACTTC. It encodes CASSRGLPLREQYF.

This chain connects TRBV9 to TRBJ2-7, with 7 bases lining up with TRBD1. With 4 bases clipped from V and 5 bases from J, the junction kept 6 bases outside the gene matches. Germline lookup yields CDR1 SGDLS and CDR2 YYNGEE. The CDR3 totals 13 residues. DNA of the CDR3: TGTGCCAGCAGCCCACAGACAGGGCACGAGCAGTACTTC. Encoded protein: CASSPQTGHEQYF.